This T cell receptor beta chain stems from a study of T cell responses to AZD1222 COVID-19 vaccine. The assay was immunoSEQ multiplex PCR, and TCRdb's table has in-frame clones only and misses some. The sample has approximately 140,000 clones; 85% to 95% are singletons. Findings of the study overall: Nearly half of spike-specific TCRs reportedly target variant regions that are unmutated in the B.1.351 and B.1.1.7 variants. Researchers report vaccine-associated CD4 TCRs spanning spike, with dominance at 160-218 and 743-854. All repertoire sampling was performed exclusively after the peak T cell response. Mostly white British, mostly female donors; authors suggested clonal diversity may be underestimated.

Details on this clone: Antigen specificity is unknown.

The germline CDR1 and CDR2 sequences are KGHDR and SFDVKD. V lost 1 base to trimming and J lost 0 bases, with 16 bases between them. CDR3 length: 18 residues. The sequence derives from an adult in good health. Sequenced here: peripheral blood, sampled on day 0 of AZD1222 vaccination. The gene calls are TRBV24-1 and TRBJ2-3; no clear D. The CDR3 sequence is CATSDLRPKRSSTDTQYF. CDR3 DNA: TGTGCCACCAGTGATTTACGCCCCAAGCGATCTAGCACAGATACGCAGTATTTT.